Listed below are T cell receptor beta chains from one sample, sequenced in a study of lymphopenia after photon versus proton radiotherapy. Sequencing used immunoSEQ multiplex PCR; TCRdb keeps in-frame clones, though not all of them. The sample consists of tens of thousands of clones, more than 85% of them appearing once. The source was peripheral blood, collected from a patient treated with photon-based radiotherapy. These receptors were obtained from a woman aged 40 to 50 with cholangiocarcinoma. Both conserved end residues are part of each CDR3. A D gene is named only where the DNA matches it firmly. Where a row states a size, it is once, few, many or the class of an expanded clone; other rows omit it.

d_gene,abundance,v_gene,j_gene,CDR3aa,CDR3nt
.,.,TRBV30,TRBJ2-1,CAWSFVVGGEQFF,TGTGCCTGGAGTTTCGTTGTTGGGGGTGAGCAGTTCTTC
.,.,TRBV5-6,TRBJ2-5,CASSLRPAETQYF,TGTGCCAGCAGCTTAAGACCGGCCGAGACCCAGTACTTC
.,.,TRBV7-2,TRBJ1-3,CASSPGGPSGNTIYF,TGTGCCAGCAGTCCGGGGGGCCCCTCTGGAAACACCATATATTTT
.,.,TRBV7-9,TRBJ1-2,CASSPGTLDGYTF,TGTGCCAGCAGCCCCGGGACCTTAGACGGCTACACCTTC
.,.,TRBV4-1,TRBJ1-1,CASSQDWPGQRTEAFF,TGCGCCAGCAGCCAAGATTGGCCAGGTCAACGAACTGAAGCTTTCTTT
.,.,TRBV9,TRBJ2-5,CASSVEGPETQYF,TGTGCCAGCAGCGTGGAGGGTCCGGAGACCCAGTACTTC
.,.,TRBV6-6,TRBJ1-5,CASSYSRRGTDQPQHF,TGTGCCAGCAGTTATTCAAGGCGGGGTACGGATCAGCCCCAGCATTTT
.,.,TRBV5-4,TRBJ1-1,CASSPRGGQLDTEAFF,TGTGCCAGCAGCCCGCGGGGGGGGCAATTGGACACTGAAGCTTTCTTT
.,.,TRBV4-3,TRBJ2-7,CASSQLPGVGEQYF,TGCGCCAGCAGCCAACTGCCAGGGGTGGGTGAGCAGTACTTC
.,once,TRBV23-1,TRBJ2-7,CASSQPIYEQYF,TGCGCCAGCAGTCAACCTATCTACGAGCAGTACTTC
.,few,TRBV5-1,TRBJ1-1,CASSRGGVNTEAFF,TGCGCCAGCAGCAGAGGAGGAGTGAACACTGAAGCTTTCTTT
TRBD1,.,TRBV5-1,TRBJ2-7,CARPKSGTGGDYEQYF,TGCGCCAGACCGAAATCCGGGACAGGGGGCGACTACGAGCAGTACTTC
TRBD2,.,TRBV7-8,TRBJ2-1,CASSLVASGRTEQFF,TGTGCCAGCAGCTTAGTAGCTAGCGGGAGGACCGAGCAGTTCTTC
TRBD1,.,TRBV19,TRBJ2-1,CASSIEKGQGFNEQFF,TGTGCCAGTAGTATAGAGAAGGGACAGGGGTTTAATGAGCAGTTCTTC
TRBD1,.,TRBV19,TRBJ2-3,CASSARDSITDTQYF,TGTGCCAGTAGTGCACGGGACAGTATCACAGATACGCAGTATTTT
TRBD1,once,TRBV7-8,TRBJ1-1,CASSGGQGFYTEAFF,TGTGCCAGCAGCGGGGGACAGGGGTTTTACACTGAAGCTTTCTTT
TRBD2,.,TRBV10-2,TRBJ2-3,CASSEPEREGQYTQYF,TGCGCCAGCAGTGAGCCCGAGCGGGAGGGCCAATATACGCAGTATTTT
.,.,TRBV19,TRBJ1-4,CASSSIPTNEKLFF,TGTGCCAGTAGTAGTATACCAACTAATGAAAAACTGTTTTTT
.,.,TRBV10-3,TRBJ1-1,CAISEPDRRNTEAFF,TGTGCCATCAGTGAGCCCGACAGGAGGAACACTGAAGCTTTCTTT
TRBD1,few,TRBV5-6,TRBJ1-2,CASSPTPWDSRDGYTF,TGTGCCAGCAGTCCCACCCCCTGGGACAGCCGAGATGGCTACACCTTC
.,.,TRBV18,TRBJ2-7,CASSPTDSLGWEQYF,TGTGCCAGCTCACCAACGGACTCATTGGGGTGGGAGCAGTACTTC
.,.,TRBV27,TRBJ2-1,CASSPANRDEQFF,TGTGCCAGCAGTCCCGCGAATCGGGATGAGCAGTTCTTC
.,once,TRBV19,TRBJ1-2,CASSTQLNYGYTF,TGTGCCAGTAGTACACAGCTGAACTATGGCTACACCTTC
.,.,TRBV9,TRBJ2-1,CASSSGSQDNEQFF,TGTGCCAGCTCAAGCGGCAGCCAAGACAATGAGCAGTTCTTC
.,.,TRBV7-2,TRBJ2-3,CASTARGIDTQYF,TGTGCCAGCACCGCCCGGGGGATAGATACGCAGTATTTT
TRBD1,once,TRBV5-1,TRBJ2-7,CASSSTGVLSHEQYF,TGCGCCAGCAGCTCGACAGGGGTCCTCTCCCACGAGCAGTACTTC
.,.,TRBV30,TRBJ2-1,CAWSVRGELQFF,TGTGCCTGGAGTGTGAGGGGGGAGCTGCAGTTCTTC
.,.,TRBV7-3,TRBJ2-7,CASSLMDGNSYEQYF,TGTGCCAGCAGCTTAATGGACGGAAACTCCTACGAGCAGTACTTC
.,.,TRBV5-4,TRBJ1-5,CASSLDAGSGQPQHF,TGTGCCAGCAGCTTGGACGCGGGGAGCGGGCAGCCCCAGCATTTT
TRBD1,.,TRBV5-4,TRBJ2-7,CASSLGDRGRAYEQYF,TGTGCCAGCAGCTTGGGGGACAGGGGGCGAGCCTACGAGCAGTACTTC
TRBD2,.,TRBV4-1,TRBJ2-3,CASSPIRTSGYTDTQYF,TGCGCCAGCAGCCCAATTCGGACTAGCGGTTACACAGATACGCAGTATTTT
TRBD1,.,TRBV6-1,TRBJ1-2,CASSEKWDSYGYTF,TGTGCCAGCAGTGAAAAATGGGACAGCTATGGCTACACCTTC
.,.,TRBV9,TRBJ1-1,CASSVRGGMNTEAFF,TGTGCCAGCAGCGTCAGAGGGGGGATGAACACTGAAGCTTTCTTT
TRBD1,.,TRBV10-3,TRBJ1-5,CATRRGQGNQPQHF,TGTGCCACCCGGAGGGGGCAGGGCAATCAGCCCCAGCATTTT
TRBD2,.,TRBV2,TRBJ2-7,CASMGGSSYEQYF,TGTGCCAGCATGGGGGGGAGCTCCTACGAGCAGTACTTC
TRBD1,.,TRBV6-1,TRBJ1-5,CASTDRGIGQPQHF,TGTGCCAGCACGGACAGGGGAATAGGACAGCCCCAGCATTTT
TRBD2,.,TRBV6-1,TRBJ2-7,CASSDGWEGKYEQYF,TGTGCCAGCAGTGATGGATGGGAGGGGAAGTACGAGCAGTACTTC
.,once,TRBV7-2,TRBJ1-1,CASSSYGGTEAFF,TGTGCCAGCAGCTCCTACGGGGGCACTGAAGCTTTCTTT
TRBD2,.,TRBV10-2,TRBJ2-7,CASRGTSAAYEQYF,TGCGCCAGCAGGGGGACTAGCGCCGCCTACGAGCAGTACTTC
.,.,TRBV7-2,TRBJ2-2,CASSLEYWRELFF,TGTGCCAGCAGCTTAGAATACTGGCGGGAGCTGTTTTTT
.,.,TRBV5-6,TRBJ1-1,CASSPVRNTEAFF,TGTGCCAGCAGCCCGGTCAGGAACACTGAAGCTTTCTTT
.,.,TRBV27,TRBJ2-3,CASSYRFTDTQYF,TGTGCCAGCAGTTATAGATTCACAGATACGCAGTATTTT
TRBD1,.,TRBV7-2,TRBJ2-2,CASSNRGKGELFF,TGTGCCAGCAGCAACAGGGGGAAGGGGGAGCTGTTTTTT
.,.,TRBV10-3,TRBJ1-1,CAISGGPLNTEAFF,TGTGCCATCAGTGGAGGCCCGTTGAACACTGAAGCTTTCTTT
.,once,TRBV6-1,TRBJ1-2,CASSERTANYGYTF,TGTGCCAGCAGTGAACGGACAGCTAACTATGGCTACACCTTC